These T cell receptor beta chains were read from a single sample in a study of blood T cell repertoires in COVID-19. Clones were read by immunoSEQ multiplex PCR, and TCRdb kept only the in-frame ones, dropping some. The table shows roughly 150,000 clones, with approximately 86% occurring only once. Sequencing was performed on peripheral blood. Every receptor here comes from a human donor in a cohort sampled during active COVID-19. CDR3s include the opening cysteine and the closing phenylalanine or tryptophan. Fields, in order: V gene, J gene, clone size, D gene, CDR3 DNA, CDR3 protein. D genes are given only for firm matches. The size of a clone is reported for some rows only, either as once, few or many, or as a class for expanded clones.

TRBV27,TRBJ2-3,NA,NA,TGTGCCAGCAGTTTTGGCGGGAACACAGATACGCAGTATTTT,CASSFGGNTDTQYF
TRBV7-2,TRBJ1-2,NA,NA,TGTGCCAGCAGCTTTGGAGGCTCGGTGTCTGGCTACACCTTC,CASSFGGSVSGYTF
TRBV28,TRBJ2-3,NA,TRBD2,TGTGCCAGCAGGCCCACCCTGACTAGCGGGTACACAGATACGCAGTATTTT,CASRPTLTSGYTDTQYF
TRBV5-1,TRBJ2-5,NA,TRBD1,TGCGCCAGCAGCTTATCCGCCACGGGCAGGGGGCGTGAGACCCAGTACTTC,CASSLSATGRGRETQYF
TRBV4-2,TRBJ2-7,few,NA,TGTGCCAGCAGCCAAGATTTAATTATAACGGGATCAACCTACGAGCAGTACTTC,CASSQDLIITGSTYEQYF
TRBV3-1/TRBV3-2,TRBJ1-4,medium-sized,TRBD1,TGTGCCAGCAGCCAGACAGGGGTGAATGAAAAACTGTTTTTT,CASSQTGVNEKLFF
TRBV7-8,TRBJ2-7,once,TRBD2,TGTGCCAGCAGCTTAGCGACTAGCGGGGGCTACGAGCAGTACTTC,CASSLATSGGYEQYF
TRBV28,TRBJ1-1,few,NA,TGTGCCAGCAGTCCGGACTTCAACACTGAAGCTTTCTTT,CASSPDFNTEAFF
TRBV5-4,TRBJ1-1,NA,NA,TGTGCCAGCAGCTTGGGTGGGACAACTTACACTGAAGCTTTCTTT,CASSLGGTTYTEAFF
TRBV11-2,TRBJ2-2,NA,NA,TGTGCCAGCAGCCCTGGACTGAGATTCACCGGGGAGCTGTTTTTT,CASSPGLRFTGELFF
TRBV28,TRBJ2-7,once,NA,TGTGCCAGCAGTTCATCCACAGGGACCCATGTGCGGCAGTACTTC,CASSSSTGTHVRQYF